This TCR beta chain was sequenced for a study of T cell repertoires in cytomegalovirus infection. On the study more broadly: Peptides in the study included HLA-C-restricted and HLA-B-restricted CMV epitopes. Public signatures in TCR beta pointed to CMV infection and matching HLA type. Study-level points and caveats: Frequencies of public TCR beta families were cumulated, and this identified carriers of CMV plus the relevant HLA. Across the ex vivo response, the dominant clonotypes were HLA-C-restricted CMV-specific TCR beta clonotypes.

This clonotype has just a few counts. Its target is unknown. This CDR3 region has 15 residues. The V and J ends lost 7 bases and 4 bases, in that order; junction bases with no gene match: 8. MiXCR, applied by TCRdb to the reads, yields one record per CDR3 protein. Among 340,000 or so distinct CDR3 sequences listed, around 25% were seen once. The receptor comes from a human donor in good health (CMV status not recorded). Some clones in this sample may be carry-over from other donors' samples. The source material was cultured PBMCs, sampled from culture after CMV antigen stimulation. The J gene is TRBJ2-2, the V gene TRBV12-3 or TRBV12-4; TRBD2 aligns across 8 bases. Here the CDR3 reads CASTPGTRGTGELFF. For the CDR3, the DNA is TGTGCCAGCACCCCAGGGACTAGAGGCACCGGGGAGCTGTTTTTT.